The T cell receptor (beta chain) described here comes from a study of identical twins. General observations from the study: For monozygotic twins, models underestimated out-of-frame TCR alpha sharing.

This CDR3 comprises 16 residues. Germline values: CDR1 DFQATT, CDR2 SNEGSKA (reference sequence). A universal primer site came from template switching; cDNA carried unique molecular identifiers. Using its own MiXCR run on the 5' RACE reads, TCRdb lists one record per CDR3 protein. The sample yields roughly 1.6 million distinct CDR3 sequences, under 35% seen once. This clonotype was seen a few times. Its antigen is not identified. Germline is not matched at one junction end, which may reflect a read error. V is TRBV20-1 and J is TRBJ2-3; 9 bases align to TRBD1. Sequencing input: cord blood. The TCR sequence derives from a newborn girl in good health. The CDR3 bases are TGCAGCTCAGACAGCCTCGGGACAGGGCCCACAAATACGCAGTATTTT. This sequence encodes CSSDSLGTGPTNTQYF.